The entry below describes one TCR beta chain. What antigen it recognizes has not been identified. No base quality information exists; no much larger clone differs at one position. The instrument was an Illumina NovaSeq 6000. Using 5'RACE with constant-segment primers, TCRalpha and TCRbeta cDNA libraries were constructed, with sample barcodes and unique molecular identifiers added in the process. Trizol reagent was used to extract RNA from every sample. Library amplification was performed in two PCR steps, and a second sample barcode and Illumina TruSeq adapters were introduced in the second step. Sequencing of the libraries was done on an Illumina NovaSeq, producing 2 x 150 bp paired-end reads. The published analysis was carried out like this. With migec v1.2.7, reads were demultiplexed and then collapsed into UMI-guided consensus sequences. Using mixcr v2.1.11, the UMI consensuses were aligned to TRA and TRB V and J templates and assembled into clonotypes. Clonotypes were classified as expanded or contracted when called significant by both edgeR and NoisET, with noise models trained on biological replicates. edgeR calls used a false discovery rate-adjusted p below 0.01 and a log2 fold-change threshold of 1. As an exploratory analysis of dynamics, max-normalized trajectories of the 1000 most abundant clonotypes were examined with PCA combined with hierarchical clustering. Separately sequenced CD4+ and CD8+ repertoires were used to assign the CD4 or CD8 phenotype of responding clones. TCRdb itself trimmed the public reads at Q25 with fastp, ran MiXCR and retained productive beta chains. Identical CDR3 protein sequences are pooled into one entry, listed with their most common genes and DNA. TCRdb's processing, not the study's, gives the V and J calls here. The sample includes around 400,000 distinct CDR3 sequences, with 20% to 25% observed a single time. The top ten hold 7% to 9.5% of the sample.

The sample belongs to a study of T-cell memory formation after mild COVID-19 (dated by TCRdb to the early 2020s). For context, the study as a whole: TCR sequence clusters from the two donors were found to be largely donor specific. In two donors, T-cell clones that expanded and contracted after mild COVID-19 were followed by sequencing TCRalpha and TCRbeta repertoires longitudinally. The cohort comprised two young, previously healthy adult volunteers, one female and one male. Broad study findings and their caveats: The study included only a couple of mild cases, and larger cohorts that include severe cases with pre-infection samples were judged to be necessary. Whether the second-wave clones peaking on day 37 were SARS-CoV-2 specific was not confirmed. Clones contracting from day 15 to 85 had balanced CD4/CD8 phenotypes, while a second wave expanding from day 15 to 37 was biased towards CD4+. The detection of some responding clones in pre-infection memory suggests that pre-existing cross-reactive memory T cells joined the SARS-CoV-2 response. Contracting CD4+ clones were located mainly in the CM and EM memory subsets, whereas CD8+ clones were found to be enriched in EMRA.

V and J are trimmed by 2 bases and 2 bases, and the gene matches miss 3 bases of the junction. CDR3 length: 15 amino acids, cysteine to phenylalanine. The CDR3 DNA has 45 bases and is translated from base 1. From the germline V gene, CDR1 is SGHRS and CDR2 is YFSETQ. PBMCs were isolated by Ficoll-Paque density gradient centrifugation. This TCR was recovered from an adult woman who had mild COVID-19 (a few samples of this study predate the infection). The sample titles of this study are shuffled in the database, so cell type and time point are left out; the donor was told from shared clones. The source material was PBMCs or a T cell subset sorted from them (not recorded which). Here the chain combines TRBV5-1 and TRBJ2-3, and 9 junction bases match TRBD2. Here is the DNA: TGCGCCAGCAGCTTAGGGACTAGCCTCACAGATACGCAGTATTTT. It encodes CASSLGTSLTDTQYF.